The 25 T cell receptor beta chains reported below all come from one sample, sequenced in a study of spatial heterogeneity in lung cancer. Study-level results: Counts of expanded intratumoral alpha and beta TCRs tracked tumor mutation counts.

These TCRs are of unknown antigen specificity. TCRdb reanalysed the 5' RACE reads using MiXCR and keeps one entry per CDR3 protein. The table records roughly 18,000 distinct CDR3 sequences, 9.5% to 10% of them present only once. Specified time point: sample taken at primary tumor resection. The source material was lung tumor tissue, sampled at surgery. These receptors originate from a female donor with early-stage non-small cell lung cancer.

This clonotype has just a few counts. Since it is a stray read in a library aimed at alpha chains, this beta chain has a size that is not meaningful. V is TRBV29-1 and J is TRBJ1-1; D remains ambiguous. V lost 5 bases to trimming and J lost 0 bases, with 13 bases between them. The CDR3 is 14 amino acids. Germline CDR1 is SQVTM and CDR2 is ANQGSEA. CDR3 nucleotides: TGCAGCGTTACGTATGAGTACATGAACACTGAAGCTTTCTTT. Protein product: CSVTYEYMNTEAFF.

For this clonotype: As an off-target read in a library built for alpha chains, this beta chain has a frequency of little significance. The rearrangement uses TRBV6-6 and TRBJ1-2; D perhaps matches TRBD1 (6 bases). Germline CDR1 and CDR2: MNHNY and SVGAGI (reference sequence). Trimming removed 5 bases from V and 2 bases from J, with 15 bases in between. This CDR3 comprises 15 residues. CDR3 loop: CASSRPGQLNYGYTF. The DNA for the CDR3 is TGTGCCAGCAGTCGCCCGGGACAACTCAACTATGGCTACACCTTC.

Ten or more counts support this clonotype. Because the library targeted alpha chains, this beta chain is an off-target read whose size means little. The J gene is TRBJ1-4, the V gene TRBV4-3; perhaps TRBD1 as D (5 bases). Looked up from germline, CDR1 is LGHNA and CDR2 is YSLEER. Between the trimmed V and J ends, which lost 4 bases and 8 bases, there was a span of 17 bases. This CDR3 region has 15 residues. Here the CDR3 DNA reads TGCGCCAGCAGCCGGAAGGGGCAGCCTTGGGAAAAACTGTTTTTT. This sequence encodes CASSRKGQPWEKLFF.

On this clonotype itself: A much larger clone is a single base away; this may be a read error. Since the library was made to target alpha chains, this beta chain is a stray read and its abundance is not meaningful. V and J are TRBV7-8 and TRBJ1-4; possibly TRBD1 for D (5 bases). The CDR3 runs to 19 residues. The germline gives CDR1 SGHVS, CDR2 FQNEAQ. CDR3 in DNA: TGTGTCAGCAGCTTAGCGTCAGGCAGGGAGGGCCCGGCGGGTGAAAAACTGTTTTTT. It codes for CVSSLASGREGPAGEKLFF.

This clonotype appeared many times. A library prepared for alpha chains yielded this beta chain as an off-target read; its size is of little meaning. V and J are TRBV9 and TRBJ2-3; maybe TRBD1 (6 bases). Germline assignment: CDR1 SGDLS and CDR2 YYNGEE. V lost 5 bases and J 4 bases, leaving 17 bases between the germline ends. The CDR3 spans 15 residues. The CDR3 spells CASSISGTGSDTQYF. The CDR3 bases are TGTGCCAGCAGTATTTCGGGAACAGGGTCAGATACGCAGTATTTT.

This clonotype is medium-sized within its sample. Little can be read into the size of this beta chain, an off-target read in a library designed for alpha chains. The chain couples TRBV3-1 to TRBJ2-7; 10 bases map to TRBD2. The V gene's germline CDR1 is LGHDT and CDR2 YNNKEL (reference sequence). The CDR3 has 17 amino acids. J lost 2 bases, V lost 1 base, and 8 bases had no gene match. Here the CDR3 DNA reads TGTGCCAGCAGCCAAGGGTTGGTAGCGGGGGGTACCTACGAGCAGTACTTC. Translated, it gives CASSQGLVAGGTYEQYF.

This clonotype was seen more than once but under ten times. Because this beta chain is a stray read in a library intended to capture alpha chains, its abundance should not be given much weight. The CDR3 nucleotides are TGTGCCAGCGAGGCAGGGCCGCTCTCTGGGGCCAACGTCCTGACTTTC. Protein sequence: CASEAGPLSGANVLTF. The gene calls are TRBV2 and TRBJ2-6; D possibly corresponds to TRBD1 (5 bases). Trimming pared 8 bases from V and 0 bases from J, leaving 14 bases between. The CDR3 sequence is 16 residues long. CDR1 and CDR2 from the germline V gene are SNHLY and FYNNEI.

This clonotype was recorded at least ten times. This beta chain was picked up by a library intended for alpha chains and is off target, so its count carries little meaning. The rearrangement uses TRBV20-1 and TRBJ1-2; perhaps TRBD1 as D (6 bases). In germline, CDR1 is DFQATT, CDR2 SNEGSKA (reference sequence). Trimming removed 0 bases at V and 4 bases at J, with 12 bases between. This CDR3 has 14 residues. The CDR3 region is CSAREGRGPYGYTF. DNA of the CDR3: TGCAGTGCTAGAGAAGGCAGGGGACCCTATGGCTACACCTTC.

This clonotype was found a few times. Being off target in a library aimed at alpha chains, this beta chain has a size of little meaning. The chain couples TRBV7-9 to TRBJ2-7, with D perhaps TRBD2 (6 bases). Deletions cut 5 bases from V and 2 bases from J, with 7 bases between. The CDR3 is 12 residues long. Germline-derived CDR1 and CDR2 are SEHNR and FQNEAQ (reference sequence). The CDR3 DNA reads TGTGCCAGCAGCCCGGGAGCCTACGAGCAGTACTTC. It translates to CASSPGAYEQYF.

Regarding this clonotype: This beta chain slipped into a library made for alpha chains as a stray read, so its size is not meaningful. The chain recombines TRBV6-1 with TRBJ1-1; a weak D match, TRBD1 (5 bases). Trimming shortened V by 4 bases and J by 3 bases, and 9 bases separated the two germline ends. The CDR3 runs 13 residues. Germline loops: CDR1 MNHNS, CDR2 SASEGT. The CDR3 DNA follows: TGTGCCAGCAGTGTGAGAGGGGACACTGAAGCTTTCTTT. Its translation is CASSVRGDTEAFF.

There are many counts of this clonotype. With the library built for alpha chains, this beta chain is off target and its frequency is not meaningful. This chain uses TRBV6-5 with TRBJ1-5; TRBD1 might be the D (5 bases). Germline V gives CDR1 MNHEY, CDR2 SVGAGI. CDR3 size: 14 residues. Trimming shortened V by 4 bases and J by 4 bases, and 11 bases separated the two germline ends. The CDR3 coding sequence is TGTGCCAGCAGTTCCGACCGGGGGAATCAGCCCCAGCATTTT. Translation: CASSSDRGNQPQHF.

By share, this clonotype ranks as medium-sized. This beta chain is an unintended read in a library built for alpha chains; its size means little. J is TRBJ2-1 and V is TRBV7-9, with D perhaps given as TRBD1 or TRBD2 (5 bases each). Germline V gene data show CDR1 as SEHNR and CDR2 as FQNEAQ (reference sequence). The CDR3 has 15 amino acids. Trimming left V 1 base short and J 5 bases short, with 12 bases between. CDR3 sequence (DNA): TGTGCCAGCAGCTTAGGGGGCTCGAGGGACAATGAGCAGTTCTTC. Its protein is CASSLGGSRDNEQFF. Using reference TRBV7-9 and TRBJ2-1 for the parts outside the CDR3, the full variable domain is DTGVSQNPRHKITKRGQNVTFRCDPISEHNRLYWYRQTLGQGPEFLTYFQNEAQLEKSRLLSDRFSAERPKGSFSTLEIQRTEQGDSAMYLCASSLGGSRDNEQFFGPGTRLTVL.

As concerns this clonotype: The size of this beta chain means little, since it is a stray read in a library made for alpha chains. The chain uses TRBV29-1 and TRBJ2-5; possible D gene TRBD1, 7 bases. The CDR3 length is 14 residues. Germline values: CDR1 SQVTM, CDR2 ANQGSEA. The V and J ends lost 3 bases and 1 base respectively, with 12 bases between them. The chain's CDR3 is CSVDWQGGQETQYF. CDR3 in DNA: TGCAGCGTTGATTGGCAGGGGGGCCAAGAGACCCAGTACTTC.

About this clonotype itself: Because this beta chain is a stray read in a library intended to capture alpha chains, its abundance should not be given much weight. The chain links TRBV10-1 to TRBJ2-1; 12 nucleotides agree with TRBD1. V dropped 3 bases and J dropped 5; count of bases not matched to a gene: 8. Germline CDR1 WNHNN, CDR2 SYGVQD (reference sequence). The CDR3 loop spans 17 amino acids. The CDR3: CASSETGQGARDNEQFF. As DNA, the CDR3 is TGCGCCAGCAGTGAAACGGGACAGGGGGCGCGAGACAATGAGCAGTTCTTC.

About this clonotype: Being off target in a library aimed at alpha chains, this beta chain has a size of little meaning. The chain is built from TRBV7-9 and TRBJ1-5; D remains unclear. The CDR3 sequence is 13 residues long. From germline, CDR1 is SEHNR and CDR2 FQNEAQ (reference sequence). V was trimmed by 4 bases and J by 4 bases, leaving 8 bases between them. CDR3 loop: CASSYSQNQPQHF. The CDR3 DNA reads as TGTGCCAGCAGCTACAGCCAAAATCAGCCCCAGCATTTT.

This clonotype was picked up a small number of times. In a library made to pick up alpha chains, this beta chain is a stray read with a size that means little. The chain combines TRBV28 with TRBJ2-1; possible D gene TRBD2, 6 bases. V lost 4 bases and J lost 5, with 18 bases in between. This CDR3 spans 16 amino acids. Germline V CDR1 and CDR2: MDHEN, SYDVKM. CDR3 protein: CASSSHSGGIDNEQFF. In nucleotides, the CDR3 is TGTGCCAGCAGTTCTCACAGTGGGGGGATCGACAATGAGCAGTTCTTC.

This clonotype occurred many times. Because this beta chain is a stray read in a library intended to capture alpha chains, its abundance should not be given much weight. This chain joins TRBV15 and TRBJ2-6; D may match TRBD1 or TRBD2 (6 bases each). The germline CDR1 and CDR2 sequences are LNHNV and YYDKDF (reference sequence). Trimming cost V 2 bases and J 1 base, with 15 bases left between them. CDR3 length: 18 residues. Here the CDR3 DNA reads TGTGCCACCAGCAGAACCCGCACAGGGAGGTCTGGGGCCAACGTCCTGACTTTC. Encoded protein: CATSRTRTGRSGANVLTF.

This clonotype was detected ten times or more. With the library built for alpha chains, this beta chain is off target and its frequency is not meaningful. The gene calls are TRBV20-1 and TRBJ1-5; TRBD1 matches 7 bases. With V trimmed by 6 bases and J by 2 bases, 4 bases remained unmatched. Germline CDR1 and CDR2: DFQATT and SNEGSKA (reference sequence). The CDR3 length is 13 residues. Here the CDR3 reads CSAGGKGNQPQHF. Written as DNA, the CDR3 is TGCAGTGCAGGGGGCAAGGGCAATCAGCCCCAGCATTTT.

In this sample, this clonotype turned up many times. Because the library targeted alpha chains, this beta chain is an off-target read whose size means little. The V call is TRBV2, the J call TRBJ2-5; D is ambiguous. Trimming pared 3 bases from V and 1 base from J, leaving 6 bases between. CDR1 and CDR2 (germline): SNHLY, FYNNEI. The CDR3 runs 13 residues. CDR3 nucleotides: TGTGCCAGCAGTGAGGGAATCCAAGAGACCCAGTACTTC. Translation gives CASSEGIQETQYF.

This clonotype appeared a few times. Little can be read into the size of this beta chain, an off-target read in a library designed for alpha chains. This rearrangement joins TRBV9 to TRBJ2-5, with D tentatively TRBD2 (6 bases). The CDR3 spans 15 residues. Germline CDR1 and CDR2: SGDLS and YYNGEE. Trimming stripped 0 bases from V and 3 bases from J, with 12 bases between. The CDR3 DNA sequence: TGTGCCAGCAGCGTAGAGGGTACGGGGGAAGAGACCCAGTACTTC. This codes for CASSVEGTGEETQYF.

Regarding this clonotype: This beta chain came through as a stray read in a library set up for alpha chains, and its size says little. The J gene is TRBJ2-1, the V gene TRBV28, with 7 bases identical to TRBD1. J lost 7 bases, V lost 8 bases, and 2 bases had no gene match. Germline CDR1 MDHEN, CDR2 SYDVKM. The CDR3 is made up of 11 amino acids. CDR3 in amino acids: CASQTGNEQFF. CDR3 in DNA: TGTGCCAGCCAGACAGGGAATGAGCAGTTCTTC.

This clonotype was seen ten or more times. The library was designed around alpha chains, so this beta chain is a stray read whose abundance carries little weight. The chain has TRBV24-1 and TRBJ2-3; no reliable D call. Trimming stripped 0 bases from V and 3 bases from J, with 6 bases between. Germline lookup yields CDR1 KGHDR and CDR2 SFDVKD. The CDR3 covers 14 residues. In DNA form, the CDR3 reads TGTGCCACCAGTGATTTGCATACGACAGATACGCAGTATTTT. Translation gives CATSDLHTTDTQYF.

Comments on this clonotype: For a library built for alpha chains, this beta chain is a stray read; little rests on its size. The chain joins TRBV2 to TRBJ2-3; 10 nucleotides line up with TRBD2. The CDR3 totals 14 residues. The germline V gene encodes CDR1 SNHLY and CDR2 FYNNEI. J gave up 6 bases and V 7 bases, and 7 bases lay outside the gene matches. DNA of the CDR3: TGTGCCAGCAAGCGGGGGGGACCCTCCGATACGCAGTATTTT. Protein sequence: CASKRGGPSDTQYF.

This clonotype was counted many times. Being off target in a library aimed at alpha chains, this beta chain has a size of little meaning. This chain links TRBV6-5 with TRBJ1-1; D is uncertain. V was cut by 3 bases and J by 9 bases, with 14 bases left in between. CDR3 size: 13 residues. From germline, CDR1 is MNHEY and CDR2 SVGAGI. The CDR3 sequence is CASSYAGGEKAFF. The DNA for the CDR3 is TGTGCCAGCAGTTATGCGGGAGGCGAGAAAGCTTTCTTT.

This clonotype was observed many times. This beta chain came through as a stray read in a library set up for alpha chains, and its size says little. V and J are TRBV20-1 and TRBJ2-5; D gene ambiguous. In germline, CDR1 is DFQATT, CDR2 SNEGSKA (reference sequence). The CDR3 sequence is 15 residues long. Trimming shortened V by 0 bases and J by 2 bases, and 13 bases separated the two germline ends. CDR3 DNA sequence: TGCAGTGCTAGAGATCATCCGGTAACACAAGAGACCCAGTACTTC. Translation gives CSARDHPVTQETQYF.